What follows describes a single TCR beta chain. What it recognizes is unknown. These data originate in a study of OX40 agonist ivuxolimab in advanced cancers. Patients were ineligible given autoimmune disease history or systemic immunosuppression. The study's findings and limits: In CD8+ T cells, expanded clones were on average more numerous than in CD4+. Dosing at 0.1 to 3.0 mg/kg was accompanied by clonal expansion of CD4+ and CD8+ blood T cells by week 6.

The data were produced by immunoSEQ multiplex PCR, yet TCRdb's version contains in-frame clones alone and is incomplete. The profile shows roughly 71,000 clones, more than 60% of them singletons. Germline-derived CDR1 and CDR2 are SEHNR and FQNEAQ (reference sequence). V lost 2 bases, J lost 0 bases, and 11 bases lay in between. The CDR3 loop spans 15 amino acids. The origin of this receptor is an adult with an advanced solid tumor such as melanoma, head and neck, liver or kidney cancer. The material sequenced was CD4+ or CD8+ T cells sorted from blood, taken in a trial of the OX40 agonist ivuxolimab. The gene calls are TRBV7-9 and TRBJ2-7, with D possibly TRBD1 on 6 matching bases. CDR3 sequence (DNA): TGTGCCAGCAGCTTAATGAGGGGGAACTCCTACGAGCAGTACTTC. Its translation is CASSLMRGNSYEQYF.